This section outlines one T cell receptor beta chain sequence together with its context. The data belong to a study of T cell clusters in autoimmune cytopenias. TRB rearrangements were amplified by touch-down multiplex PCR with mixed TRB-A/B primers. TCRdb re-analyzed the multiplex PCR reads; it lists each CDR3 protein once, without DNA. The sample data list about 5,000 distinct CDR3 sequences. TRB was amplified from roughly 250 ng of peripheral blood genomic DNA per sample. These same data were also listed under a study on T cell repertoires in aging, cancer and after chemotherapy. That report notes: In each cancer cohort, median generation probability increased across chemotherapy, suggesting thymic output rebounded.

This sequence was found in a human donor in good health. Input material: peripheral blood.

The CDR3 spells CASSGQTFGTEAFF. The chain has TRBV6-1 and TRBJ1-1; TCRdb designates TRBD1, a call that cannot be tested without DNA. Germline assignment: CDR1 MNHNS and CDR2 SASEGT. The CDR3 extends over 14 amino acids.